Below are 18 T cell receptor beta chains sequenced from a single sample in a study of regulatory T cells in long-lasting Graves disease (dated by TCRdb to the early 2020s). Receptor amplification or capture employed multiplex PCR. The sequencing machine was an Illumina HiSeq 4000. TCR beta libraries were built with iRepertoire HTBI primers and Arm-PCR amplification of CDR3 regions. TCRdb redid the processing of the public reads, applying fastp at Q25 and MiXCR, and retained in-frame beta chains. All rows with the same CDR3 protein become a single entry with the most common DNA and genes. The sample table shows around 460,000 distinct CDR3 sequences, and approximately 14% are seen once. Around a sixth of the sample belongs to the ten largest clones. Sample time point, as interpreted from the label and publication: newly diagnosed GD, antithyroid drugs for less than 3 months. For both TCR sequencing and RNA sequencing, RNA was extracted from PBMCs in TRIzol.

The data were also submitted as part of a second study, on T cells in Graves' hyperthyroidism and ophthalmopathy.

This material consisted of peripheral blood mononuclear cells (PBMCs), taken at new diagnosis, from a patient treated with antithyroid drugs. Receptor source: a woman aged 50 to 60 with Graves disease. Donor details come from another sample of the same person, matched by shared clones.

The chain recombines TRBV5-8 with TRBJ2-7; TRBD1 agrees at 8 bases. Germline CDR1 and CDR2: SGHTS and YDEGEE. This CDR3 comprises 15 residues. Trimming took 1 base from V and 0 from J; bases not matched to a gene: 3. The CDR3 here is CASSLWDRSSYEQYF. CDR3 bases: TGTGCCAGCAGCTTGTGGGACAGGTCCTCCTACGAGCAGTACTTC. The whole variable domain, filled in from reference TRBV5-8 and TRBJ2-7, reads EAGVTQSPTHLIKTRGQQATLRCSPISGHTSVYWYQQALGLGLQFLLWYDEGEERNRGNFPPRFSGRQFPNYSSELNVNALELEDSALYLCASSLWDRSSYEQYFGPGTRLTVT.

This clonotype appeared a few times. CDR3 protein: CASSPRPRDSYNSPLHF. The CDR3 region has the DNA TGCGCCAGCAGCCCGCGGCCCAGGGACTCCTATAATTCACCCCTCCACTTT. This chain links TRBV5-1 with TRBJ1-6; maybe TRBD1 (5 bases). Germline lookup yields CDR1 SGHRS and CDR2 YFSETQ. Trimming cost V 4 bases and J 0 bases, with 14 bases left between them. The CDR3 totals 17 residues.

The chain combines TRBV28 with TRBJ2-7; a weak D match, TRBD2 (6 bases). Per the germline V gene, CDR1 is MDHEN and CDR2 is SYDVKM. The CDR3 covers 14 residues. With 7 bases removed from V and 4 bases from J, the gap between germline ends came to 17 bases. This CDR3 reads CASKRLEGLYEQYF. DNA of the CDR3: TGTGCCAGCAAACGACTAGAGGGCCTATACGAGCAGTACTTC. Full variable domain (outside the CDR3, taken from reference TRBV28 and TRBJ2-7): DVKVTQSSRYLVKRTGEKVFLECVQDMDHENMFWYRQDPGLGLRLIYFSYDVKMKEKGDIPEGYSVSREKKERFSLILESASTNQTSMYLCASKRLEGLYEQYFGPGTRLTVT.

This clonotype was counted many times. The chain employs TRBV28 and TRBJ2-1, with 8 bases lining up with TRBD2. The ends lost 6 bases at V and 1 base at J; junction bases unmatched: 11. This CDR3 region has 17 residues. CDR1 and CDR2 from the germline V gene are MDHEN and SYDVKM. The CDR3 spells CASRIPRSGSSYNEQFF. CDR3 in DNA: TGTGCCAGCAGGATACCCCGAAGCGGGAGTTCCTACAATGAGCAGTTCTTC. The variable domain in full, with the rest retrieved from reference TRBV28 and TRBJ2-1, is DVKVTQSSRYLVKRTGEKVFLECVQDMDHENMFWYRQDPGLGLRLIYFSYDVKMKEKGDIPEGYSVSREKKERFSLILESASTNQTSMYLCASRIPRSGSSYNEQFFGPGTRLTVL.

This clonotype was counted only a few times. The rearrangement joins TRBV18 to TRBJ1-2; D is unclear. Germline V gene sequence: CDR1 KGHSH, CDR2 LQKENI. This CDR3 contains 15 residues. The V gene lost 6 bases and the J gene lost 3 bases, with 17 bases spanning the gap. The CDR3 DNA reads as TGTGCCAGCTCCCTTAGTTTGACGTCTTACTATGGCTACACCTTC. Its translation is CASSLSLTSYYGYTF.

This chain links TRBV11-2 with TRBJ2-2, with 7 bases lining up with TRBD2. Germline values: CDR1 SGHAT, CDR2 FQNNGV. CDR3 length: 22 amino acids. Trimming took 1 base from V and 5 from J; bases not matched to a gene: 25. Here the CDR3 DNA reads TGTGCCAGCAGCTTAGCGCTGCGCGGGGGAGCAGCGGGAAGGGCGGGAACCGGGGAGCTGTTTTTT. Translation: CASSLALRGGAAGRAGTGELFF.

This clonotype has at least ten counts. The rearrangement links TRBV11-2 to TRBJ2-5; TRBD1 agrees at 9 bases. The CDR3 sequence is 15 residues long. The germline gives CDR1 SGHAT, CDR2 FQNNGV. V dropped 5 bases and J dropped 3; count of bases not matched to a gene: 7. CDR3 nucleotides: TGTGCCAGCAGCCATAAGGGACAGGGAGAAGAGACCCAGTACTTC. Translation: CASSHKGQGEETQYF.

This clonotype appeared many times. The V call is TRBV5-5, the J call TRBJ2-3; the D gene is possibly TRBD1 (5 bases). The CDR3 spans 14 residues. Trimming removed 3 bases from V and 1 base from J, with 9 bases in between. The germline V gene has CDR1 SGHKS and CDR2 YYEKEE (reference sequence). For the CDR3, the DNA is TGTGCCAGCAGCTACAGGTCACGCACAGATACGCAGTATTTT. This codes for CASSYRSRTDTQYF.

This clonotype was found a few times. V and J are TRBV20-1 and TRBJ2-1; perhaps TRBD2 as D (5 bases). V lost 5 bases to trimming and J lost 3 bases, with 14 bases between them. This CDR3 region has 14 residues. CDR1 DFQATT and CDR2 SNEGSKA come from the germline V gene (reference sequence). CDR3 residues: CSAPTKKNYNEQFF. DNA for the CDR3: TGCAGTGCTCCGACTAAAAAAAACTACAATGAGCAGTTCTTC.

CDR3 residues: CASSPSRDFHNEQFF. CDR3 sequence (DNA): TGTGCCAGCAGTCCCTCCCGGGACTTTCACAATGAGCAGTTCTTC. The V call is TRBV27, the J call TRBJ2-1; weak D call: TRBD2 (6 bases). The CDR3 sequence is 15 residues long. The germline V gene encodes CDR1 MNHEY and CDR2 SMNVEV (reference sequence). Trimming stripped 5 bases from V and 5 bases from J, with 16 bases between.

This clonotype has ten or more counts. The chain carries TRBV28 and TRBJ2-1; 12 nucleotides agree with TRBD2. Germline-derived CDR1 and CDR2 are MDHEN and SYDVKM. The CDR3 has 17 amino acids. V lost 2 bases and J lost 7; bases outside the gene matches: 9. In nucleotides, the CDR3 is TGTGCCAGCAGTTTAGGGGGACGACTAGCGGGAGCGAATGAGCAGTTCTTC. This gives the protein CASSLGGRLAGANEQFF.

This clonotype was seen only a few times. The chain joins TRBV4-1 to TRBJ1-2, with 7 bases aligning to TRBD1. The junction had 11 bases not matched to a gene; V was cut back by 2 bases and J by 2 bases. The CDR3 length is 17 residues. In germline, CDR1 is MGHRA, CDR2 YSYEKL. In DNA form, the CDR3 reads TGCGCCAGCAGCCAACTTCTACTCCGGACAGGCAACTATGGCTACACCTTC. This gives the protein CASSQLLLRTGNYGYTF.

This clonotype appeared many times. CDR3 amino acids: CASSLDYTAGQSKAYEQYF. CDR3 nucleotides: TGTGCCAGCAGCTTAGATTATACCGCCGGACAGTCAAAAGCCTACGAGCAGTACTTC. V usage is TRBV11-2 and J usage is TRBJ2-7; D is perhaps TRBD1 (6 bases). CDR1 is SGHAT and CDR2 is FQNNGV in the germline V gene. V was shortened by 0 bases and J by 2 bases, with 23 bases between the two germline ends. The CDR3 sequence is 19 residues long.

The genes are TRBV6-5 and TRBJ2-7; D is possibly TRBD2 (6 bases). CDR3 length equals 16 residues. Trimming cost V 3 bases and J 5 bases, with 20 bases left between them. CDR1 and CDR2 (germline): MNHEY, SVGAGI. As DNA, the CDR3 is TGTGCCAGCAGTTATCCCGGGGCTAGCGAAGGCCACGAGCAGTACTTC. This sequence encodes CASSYPGASEGHEQYF.

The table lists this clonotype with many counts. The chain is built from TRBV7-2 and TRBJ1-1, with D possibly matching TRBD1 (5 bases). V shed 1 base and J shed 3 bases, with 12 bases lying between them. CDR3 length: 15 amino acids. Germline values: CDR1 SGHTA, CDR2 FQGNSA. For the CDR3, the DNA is TGTGCCAGCAGCTTAGAGTGGGGCTCTGACACTGAAGCTTTCTTT. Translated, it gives CASSLEWGSDTEAFF.

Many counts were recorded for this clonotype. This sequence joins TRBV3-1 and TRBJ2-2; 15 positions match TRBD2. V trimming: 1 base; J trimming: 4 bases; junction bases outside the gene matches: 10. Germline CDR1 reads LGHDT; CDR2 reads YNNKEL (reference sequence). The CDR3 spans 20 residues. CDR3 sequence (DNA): TGTGCCAGCAGCCAAGGCTGGACTAGCGGGAGGGCCCGGGTCACCGGGGAGCTGTTTTTT. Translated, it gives CASSQGWTSGRARVTGELFF.

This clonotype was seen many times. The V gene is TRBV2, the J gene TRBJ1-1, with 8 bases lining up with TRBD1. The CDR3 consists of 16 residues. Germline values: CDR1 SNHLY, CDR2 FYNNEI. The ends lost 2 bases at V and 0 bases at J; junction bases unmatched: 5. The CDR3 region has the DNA TGTGCCAGCAGTGAAAGAGGACAGGGCATGAACACTGAAGCTTTCTTT. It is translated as CASSERGQGMNTEAFF.

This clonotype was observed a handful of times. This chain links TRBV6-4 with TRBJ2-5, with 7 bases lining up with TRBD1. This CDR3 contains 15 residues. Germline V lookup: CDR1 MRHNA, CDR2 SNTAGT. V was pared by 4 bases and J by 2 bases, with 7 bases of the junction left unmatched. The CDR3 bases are TGTGCCAGCAGTGCTAGTCCGACAGGGCAAGAGACCCAGTACTTC. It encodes CASSASPTGQETQYF.